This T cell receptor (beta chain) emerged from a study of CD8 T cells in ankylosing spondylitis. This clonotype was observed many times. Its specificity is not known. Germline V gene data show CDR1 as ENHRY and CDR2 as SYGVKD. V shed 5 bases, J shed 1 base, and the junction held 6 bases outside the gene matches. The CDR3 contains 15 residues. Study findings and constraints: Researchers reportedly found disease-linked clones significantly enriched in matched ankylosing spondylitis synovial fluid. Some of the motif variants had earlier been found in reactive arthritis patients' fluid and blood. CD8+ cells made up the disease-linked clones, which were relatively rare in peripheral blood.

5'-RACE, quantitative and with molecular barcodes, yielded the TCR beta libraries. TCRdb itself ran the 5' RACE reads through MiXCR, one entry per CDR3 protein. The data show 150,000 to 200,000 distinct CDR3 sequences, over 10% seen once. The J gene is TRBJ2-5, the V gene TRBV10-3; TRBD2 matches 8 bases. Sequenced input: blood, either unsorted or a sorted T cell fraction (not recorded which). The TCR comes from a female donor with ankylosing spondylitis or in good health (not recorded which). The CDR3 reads CAISTVTSGQETQYF. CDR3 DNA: TGTGCCATCAGTACCGTTACTAGCGGCCAAGAGACCCAGTACTTC.